The rows below give T cell receptor beta chains drawn from one sample of a study of OX40 agonist ivuxolimab in advanced cancers. This table comes from immunoSEQ multiplex PCR, and its TCRdb copy is limited to in-frame clones, with some not included. Of about 27,000 clones in the sample, around 75% were seen once. Material: CD4+ or CD8+ T cells sorted from blood, obtained in a trial of the OX40 agonist ivuxolimab. These receptors came from an adult with an advanced solid tumor such as melanoma, head and neck, liver or kidney cancer. Each CDR3 is given with its conserved first and last residue. The D gene is left open where the match is weak. Not all rows give a size; the values are once, few, many and, for expanded clones, a class.

D gene,clone size,J gene,V gene,CDR3 DNA,CDR3 protein
NA,NA,TRBJ1-5,TRBV2,TGTGCCAGCAGTGAAGCGCTCCAGCTGCAGCCCCAGCATTTT,CASSEALQLQPQHF
TRBD1,NA,TRBJ1-6,TRBV2,TGTGCCAGCAGGGCGACAGGGAGCTATAATTCACCCCTCCACTTT,CASRATGSYNSPLHF
NA,NA,TRBJ1-1,TRBV19,TGTGCCAGTAGTATAGCACAGAACACTGAAGCTTTCTTT,CASSIAQNTEAFF
NA,few,TRBJ1-6,TRBV2,TGTGCCAGCAGTGAGCAGGGAACGACACCCCTCCACTTT,CASSEQGTTPLHF
NA,NA,TRBJ1-6,TRBV19,TGTGCCAGTAGTCCTCGGGGCTCCTATAATTCACCCCTCCACTTT,CASSPRGSYNSPLHF
NA,few,TRBJ1-2,TRBV5-6,TGTGCCAGCAGCCCCCCCGGGCCTAACTATGGCTACACCTTC,CASSPPGPNYGYTF
NA,NA,TRBJ2-6,TRBV29-1,TGCAGCGTTGAAGGGACTGACGACTCTGGGGCCAACGTCCTGACTTTC,CSVEGTDDSGANVLTF
NA,NA,TRBJ1-6,TRBV5-6,TGTGCCAGCAGCTTGGGGGGAGCAAGGGCCCTCCACTTT,CASSLGGARALHF
NA,NA,TRBJ1-6,TRBV7-3,TGTGCCAGCAGCTCTAGTTCACCCCTCCACTTT,CASSSSSPLHF
TRBD2,NA,TRBJ2-3,TRBV6-1,TGTGCCAGCAGTGGACTAGCGGGGGCTTCTAGCACAGATACGCAGTATTTT,CASSGLAGASSTDTQYF
NA,NA,TRBJ1-2,TRBV6-1,TGTGCCACTCGGGGCAGGGTTGGCTACACCTTC,CATRGRVGYTF
NA,NA,TRBJ2-7,TRBV4-1,TGCGCCAGCAGCCAAGATAGGGGAAGGTACGAGCAGTACTTC,CASSQDRGRYEQYF
NA,NA,TRBJ2-6,TRBV5-1,TGCGCCAGCAGCCCTCGGAAGGGTATCATGGGGGCCAACGTCCTGACTTTC,CASSPRKGIMGANVLTF
NA,NA,TRBJ1-4,TRBV9,TGTGCCAGCAGCGTGTCAGGGATGGGTGAAAAACTGTTTTTT,CASSVSGMGEKLFF
NA,once,TRBJ1-3,TRBV7-9,TGTGCCAGCAGCCCCCCGGTAGTCTCTGTTGGAAACACCATATATTTT,CASSPPVVSVGNTIYF
NA,once,TRBJ2-4,TRBV5-4,TGTGCCAGCAGCTTGGACACAGCCAAAAACATTCAGTACTTC,CASSLDTAKNIQYF
TRBD1,NA,TRBJ1-6,TRBV14,TGTGCCAGCAGTCTCGGACAGGGGAATTCACCCCTCCACTTT,CASSLGQGNSPLHF
TRBD2,NA,TRBJ2-3,TRBV27,TGTGCCAGCAGTTCACTAGCGGGGGGGTCAGATACGCAGTATTTT,CASSSLAGGSDTQYF
NA,NA,TRBJ2-1,TRBV11-2,TGTGCCAGCCAACGCACTGGCGGGGCAGAGCAGTTCTTC,CASQRTGGAEQFF
TRBD2,once,TRBJ2-1,TRBV10-3,TGTGCCATCAGTGAGTCAGGACTAGCGGTAGTGAATGAGCAGTTCTTC,CAISESGLAVVNEQFF
NA,NA,TRBJ1-6,TRBV4-2,TGTGCCAGCAGCCAGGGTCAATATTCACCCCTCCACTTT,CASSQGQYSPLHF
NA,NA,TRBJ1-6,TRBV5-6,TGTGCCAGCAGCCTCAGGACAGTAAATTCACCCCTCCACTTT,CASSLRTVNSPLHF
NA,NA,TRBJ1-1,TRBV5-1,TGCGCCAGCAGCGCCGGGGGACGAGGTATTGATGAAGCTTTCTTT,CASSAGGRGIDEAFF
NA,once,TRBJ2-3,TRBV7-2,TGTGCCAGCAGCTTCGATGGCCTATACACAGATACGCAGTATTTT,CASSFDGLYTDTQYF
NA,NA,TRBJ1-1,TRBV5-1,TGCGCCAGCAGCTTTCAGAAGGGGGGCACTGAAGCTTTCTTT,CASSFQKGGTEAFF
NA,NA,TRBJ2-5,TRBV5-1,TGCGCCAGCAGCTCATGGGGGGCGAGACAAGAGACCCAGTACTTC,CASSSWGARQETQYF
TRBD2,once,TRBJ2-5,TRBV5-4,TGTGCCAGCAGCTTGGCGACTAGCGGGGGTTCAGAGACCCAGTACTTC,CASSLATSGGSETQYF
NA,NA,TRBJ1-2,TRBV7-9,TGTGCCAGCAGCCCTAGAGGGGGAAATGAAGGCTACACCTTC,CASSPRGGNEGYTF
NA,NA,TRBJ1-1,TRBV6-5,TGTGCCAGCAGGCGCACAGGGACGGGGAACACTGAAGCTTTCTTT,CASRRTGTGNTEAFF
NA,NA,TRBJ2-6,TRBV10-3,TGTGCCACCCGGGACTCTGGGGCCAACGTCCTGACTTTC,CATRDSGANVLTF
TRBD1,once,TRBJ2-3,TRBV6-5,TGTGCCAGCAGTCACTCAGGGGGCAGTGCAGATACGCAGTATTTT,CASSHSGGSADTQYF
NA,NA,TRBJ2-3,TRBV5-6,TGTGCCAGCAGCTTCCAGAAACAAAGGGATACGCAGTATTTT,CASSFQKQRDTQYF
NA,NA,TRBJ1-2,TRBV6-1,TGTGCCAGCAGCGAGATGACAGACTACTATGGCTACACCTTC,CASSEMTDYYGYTF
NA,NA,TRBJ2-3,TRBV9,TGTGCCAGCAGCGTAGCGGCAGATACGCAGTATTTT,CASSVAADTQYF
NA,NA,TRBJ2-3,TRBV10-3,TGTGCCATTGCAGTTACAGATACGCAGTATTTT,CAIAVTDTQYF
NA,few,TRBJ1-4,TRBV7-2,TGTGCCAGCAGCTACCGGGGAGGTACACGGCGACTGTTTTTT,CASSYRGGTRRLFF
NA,few,TRBJ2-7,TRBV7-2,TGTGCCAGCAGCCTAGATCGCCTGGGCGAGCAGTACTTC,CASSLDRLGEQYF
TRBD1,NA,TRBJ2-7,TRBV7-9,TGTGCCAGCAGCTTAGAGGGGACAGGCCGGTTCGAGCAGTACTTC,CASSLEGTGRFEQYF
NA,NA,TRBJ2-5,TRBV7-6,TGTGCCAGCAGCGGCCCCCAAGAGACCCAGTACTTC,CASSGPQETQYF
TRBD1,NA,TRBJ2-7,TRBV19,TGTGCCAGTAGTATAGGAGGACAGGGTCGAATCACCACCGAGCAGTACTTC,CASSIGGQGRITTEQYF
NA,NA,TRBJ1-2,TRBV2,TGTGCCAGCGGTTTTTCCTATGGCTACACCTTC,CASGFSYGYTF
TRBD2,NA,TRBJ2-7,TRBV7-2,TGTGCCAGCAGTCCGGGACTAGCTTCCTACGAGCAGTACTTC,CASSPGLASYEQYF
NA,few,TRBJ1-6,TRBV6-5,TGTGCCAGCAGTTCCACAGGGAGCTCCTATAATTCACCCCTCCACTTT,CASSSTGSSYNSPLHF
NA,once,TRBJ2-3,TRBV6-6,TGTGCCAGCAGCCCCCGGCAGGGAGATACGCAGTATTTT,CASSPRQGDTQYF
NA,NA,TRBJ1-5,TRBV21-1,TGTGCCAGCAGCAGGGGTCAGCAGCCCCAGCATTTT,CASSRGQQPQHF
TRBD2,NA,TRBJ2-1,TRBV5-1,TGCGCCAGCAGCTTGTATGCGGGAGGGACTAGCGGGTGGAATGAGCAGTTCTTC,CASSLYAGGTSGWNEQFF